These 5 T cell receptor beta chains were sequenced from one sample in a study of T cells in Graves' hyperthyroidism and ophthalmopathy. Researchers took RNA transcripts and amplified the TCR beta CDR3 regions from them. TCR CDR3 underwent first-round RT-PCR with the HTBI primer set. One entry per CDR3 protein, called by TCRdb with MiXCR from the multiplex PCR reads. The sample consists of about 740,000 distinct CDR3 sequences, less than 15% of them appearing once. Sequenced input: blood. These receptors all come from a young woman with Graves' hyperthyroidism.

This clonotype was counted many times. The chain carries TRBV27 and TRBJ2-1; unclear D gene. The CDR3 has 15 amino acids. Per germline, CDR1 MNHEY and CDR2 SMNVEV (reference sequence). V lost 6 bases to trimming and J lost 1 base, with 13 bases between them. CDR3: CASRKLDGSYNEQFF. The CDR3 region has the DNA TGTGCCAGCAGAAAGTTAGACGGTTCCTACAATGAGCAGTTCTTC.

The chain recombines TRBV29-1 with TRBJ1-2; D remains unclear. Germline loops: CDR1 SQVTM, CDR2 ANQGSEA. The CDR3 sequence is 10 residues long. CDR3 protein: CGSYYDGYTF. The DNA of the CDR3 is TGCGGATCCTATTACGATGGCTACACCTTC.

CDR3 loop: CSARAQGNQPQHF. The CDR3 coding sequence is TGCAGTGCTAGAGCCCAGGGCAATCAGCCCCAGCATTTT. The V call is TRBV20-1, the J call TRBJ1-5; D is undetermined. V lost 1 base and J 2 bases, leaving 6 bases between the germline ends. The CDR3 is made up of 13 amino acids. Looked up from germline, CDR1 is DFQATT and CDR2 is SNEGSKA (reference sequence).

The chain links TRBV4-3 to TRBJ1-1, with D uncertain. The V and J ends lost 1 base and 0 bases respectively, with 9 bases between them. Germline lookup yields CDR1 LGHNA and CDR2 YSLEER. The CDR3 totals 15 residues. The CDR3: CASSQGPRLNTEAFF. The CDR3 region has the DNA TGCGCCAGCAGCCAAGGACCGAGACTGAACACTGAAGCTTTCTTT.

This clonotype was detected only a few times. This rearrangement joins TRBV27 to TRBJ1-5, with a tentative D call TRBD1 (5 bases). CDR1 and CDR2 from the germline V gene are MNHEY and SMNVEV (reference sequence). V shed 6 bases and J shed 5 bases, with 14 bases lying between them. This CDR3 has 14 amino acids. CDR3 loop: CASRLTGGHQPQHF. The CDR3 DNA follows: TGTGCCAGCAGGCTCACGGGGGGACATCAGCCCCAGCATTTT.